The 28 T cell receptor beta chains listed next were all sequenced from one sample in a study of graft-versus-host responses after intestinal transplantation. Method: immunoSEQ multiplex PCR; TCRdb's copy keeps in-frame clones and lacks some. In the table there are about 99,000 clones, roughly 84% of which are singletons. These receptors' targets are unknown. The sequencing used unstimulated CD4+ T cells sorted from spleen or lymph node cells, collected before intestinal transplant. These receptors were taken from a human donor who received an intestinal transplant.

This clone was counted a few times. The chain recombines TRBV5-1 with TRBJ2-1; 7 bases align to TRBD1. CDR1 SGHRS and CDR2 YFSETQ come from the germline V gene. This CDR3 has 15 residues. Trimming at V came to 2 bases and at J to 4 bases, leaving 6 bases not matched to a gene. The CDR3, as DNA: TGCGCCAGCAGCTTTGACAGGGCTGAGTACAATGAGCAGTTCTTC. This encodes CASSFDRAEYNEQFF.

The chain joins TRBV7-9 to TRBJ1-4; no clear D gene. Per germline, CDR1 SEHNR and CDR2 FQNEAQ (reference sequence). The CDR3 totals 16 residues. The V and J ends lost 0 bases and 0 bases respectively, with 8 bases between them. CDR3 sequence: CASSLALSATNEKLFF. The CDR3 DNA reads TGTGCCAGCAGCTTAGCCCTATCCGCAACTAATGAAAAACTGTTTTTT.

The chain employs TRBV12-5 and TRBJ2-4, with TRBD2 identical over 16 bases. V shed 6 bases, J shed 8 bases, and the junction held 7 bases outside the gene matches. CDR1 is LGHNT and CDR2 is FRNRAP in the germline V gene. The CDR3 sequence is 16 residues long. In nucleotides, the CDR3 is TGTGCTAGTGGCCCGGGACTAGCGGGAGGGTGGGACATTCAGTACTTC. It specifies CASGPGLAGGWDIQYF.

This clone came up a few times. The chain employs TRBV11-2 and TRBJ2-7; 8 positions agree with TRBD1. The CDR3 loop spans 15 amino acids. CDR1 and CDR2 (germline): SGHAT, FQNNGV. Trimming removed 3 bases from V and 2 bases from J; junction bases left unmatched: 6. CDR3 bases: TGTGCCAGCAGCTTCCCGCAGGGGGCTGCCTACGAGCAGTACTTC. Its translation is CASSFPQGAAYEQYF.

The chain combines TRBV11-3 with TRBJ2-7; D remains ambiguous. The CDR3 sequence is 16 residues long. Germline V CDR1 and CDR2: SGHNT, YENEEA. Trimming stripped 0 bases from V and 3 bases from J, with 15 bases between. The CDR3 sequence is CASSLDIRVSVYEQYF. The CDR3 nucleotides read TGTGCCAGCAGCTTAGATATCAGAGTGTCGGTCTACGAGCAGTACTTC.

The chain recombines TRBV19 with TRBJ2-7; TRBD1 matches at 9 bases. V shed 0 bases, J shed 4 bases, and the junction held 4 bases outside the gene matches. Germline CDR1 is LNHDA and CDR2 is SQIVND (reference sequence). This CDR3 region has 15 residues. In nucleotides, the CDR3 is TGTGCCAGTAGTATAGAGGGACAGGGCATGTACGAGCAGTACTTC. This encodes CASSIEGQGMYEQYF.

The CDR3 bases are TGCGCCAGCAGCACCGAGTACCCGGGACAGGGGGCAGAGACCCAGTACTTC. Protein: CASSTEYPGQGAETQYF. The chain joins TRBV5-1 to TRBJ2-5; TRBD1 matches at 12 bases. V shed 4 bases and J 4 bases; nucleotides not matched to a gene: 11. The CDR3 is made up of 17 amino acids. In germline, CDR1 is SGHRS, CDR2 YFSETQ.

V is TRBV19 and J is TRBJ2-7; D may be TRBD1 (5 bases). From germline, CDR1 is LNHDA and CDR2 SQIVND (reference sequence). With 11 bases removed from V and 6 bases from J, the gap between germline ends came to 11 bases. CDR3 size: 10 residues. The CDR3: CAAGQTEQYF. In DNA, the CDR3 is TGTGCCGCCGGACAAACCGAGCAGTACTTC.

This clone was observed a single time. This chain links TRBV19 with TRBJ2-7; TRBD2 matches 8 bases. The germline V gene encodes CDR1 LNHDA and CDR2 SQIVND (reference sequence). The junction had 12 bases not matched to a gene; V was cut back by 2 bases and J by 0 bases. This CDR3 is built from 18 residues. Written as DNA, the CDR3 is TGTGCCAGTAGTATAAAGGCAGTTTGGCGGGAGGCCTCCTACGAGCAGTACTTC. Amino acid sequence: CASSIKAVWREASYEQYF.

This chain uses TRBV9 with TRBJ1-6, with TRBD1 as a possible D gene (5 bases). The CDR3 length is 13 residues. V was cut by 5 bases and J by 8 bases, with 11 bases left in between. Germline loops: CDR1 SGDLS, CDR2 YYNGEE. The CDR3 coding sequence is TGTGCCAGCAGTCAGGGTAGGGATTCACCCCTCCACTTT. Encoded protein: CASSQGRDSPLHF. Drawing the rest from reference TRBV9 and TRBJ1-6, the complete variable domain is DSGVTQTPKHLITATGQRVTLRCSPRSGDLSVYWYQQSLDQGLQFLIQYYNGEERAKGNILERFSAQQFPDLHSELNLSSLELGDSALYFCASSQGRDSPLHFGNGTRLTVT.

The genes are TRBV5-1 and TRBJ2-1, with D possibly being TRBD1 or TRBD2 (5 bases each). The CDR3 loop spans 15 amino acids. Per germline, CDR1 SGHRS and CDR2 YFSETQ. The V and J ends lost 4 bases and 4 bases respectively, with 15 bases between them. Here the CDR3 reads CASSPTGTPYNEQFF. DNA for the CDR3: TGCGCCAGCAGCCCTACCGGGACCCCATACAATGAGCAGTTCTTC.

The CDR3 DNA is TGTGCCAGCAGCTTGTTGGGGCTAGCGGAGACCTACGAGCAGTACTTC. Translation gives CASSLLGLAETYEQYF. This rearrangement joins TRBV5-6 to TRBJ2-7; 7 positions agree with TRBD2. Germline loops: CDR1 SGHDT, CDR2 YYEEEE. V lost 1 base, J lost 2 bases, and 9 bases stayed unmatched. CDR3 length: 16 amino acids.

V gene TRBV6-5 combines with J gene TRBJ1-1, with D maybe TRBD1 (5 bases). V was cut by 6 bases and J by 0 bases, with 11 bases left in between. The germline V gene has CDR1 MNHEY and CDR2 SVGAGI. The CDR3 loop spans 14 amino acids. The CDR3 DNA sequence: TGTGCCAGCAGGGGGACCTCCGTGAACACTGAAGCTTTCTTT. Residues: CASRGTSVNTEAFF.

V usage is TRBV19 and J usage is TRBJ2-1; the D call may be TRBD1 or TRBD2 (5 bases each). Trimming took off 3 bases at V and 4 bases at J, with 10 bases between the two ends. This CDR3 has 14 amino acids. Germline V lookup: CDR1 LNHDA, CDR2 SQIVND (reference sequence). CDR3: CASSIRGRYNEQFF. CDR3 in DNA: TGTGCCAGTAGTATCCGGGGACGTTACAATGAGCAGTTCTTC.

The genes are TRBV7-2 and TRBJ2-7; the D is unclear. Trimming removed 7 bases at V and 3 bases at J, with 13 bases between. CDR3 size: 13 residues. Looked up from germline, CDR1 is SGHTA and CDR2 is FQGNSA. The CDR3 loop reads CASKQANHYEQYF. Here the CDR3 DNA reads TGTGCCAGCAAGCAAGCGAACCACTACGAGCAGTACTTC.

The chain employs TRBV7-2 and TRBJ2-3, with D possibly TRBD2 on 5 matching bases. Trimming took off 5 bases at V and 1 base at J, with 22 bases between the two ends. Germline CDR1 SGHTA, CDR2 FQGNSA. The CDR3 has 18 residues. This CDR3 is CASSPRVATNLRTDTQYF. The CDR3, as DNA: TGTGCCAGCAGCCCTAGGGTAGCGACAAACCTACGCACAGATACGCAGTATTTT.

This clone was detected only a few times. The V gene is TRBV7-9, the J gene TRBJ2-5; D remains unclear. The V gene's germline CDR1 is SEHNR and CDR2 FQNEAQ (reference sequence). Trimming cost V 5 bases and J 5 bases, with 6 bases left between them. This CDR3 is 11 amino acids long. The CDR3 here is CASSQTETQYF. The CDR3 DNA sequence: TGTGCCAGCAGCCAAACTGAGACCCAGTACTTC.

The chain links TRBV6-1 to TRBJ1-2; TRBD1 matches at 8 bases. The CDR3 is 13 amino acids. Germline CDR1 reads MNHNS; CDR2 reads SASEGT. The junction had 6 bases not matched to a gene; V was cut back by 8 bases and J by 4 bases. The CDR3 region is CASAAGGAYGYTF. CDR3 DNA sequence: TGTGCCAGCGCCGCAGGGGGCGCCTATGGCTACACCTTC.

V usage is TRBV7-9 and J usage is TRBJ2-5, with 10 bases aligning to TRBD2. J was trimmed by 0 bases and V by 5 bases; bases with no gene match: 12. The germline V gene encodes CDR1 SEHNR and CDR2 FQNEAQ (reference sequence). This CDR3 has 18 amino acids. The CDR3 is CASSLNRLAGGYQETQYF. CDR3 DNA sequence: TGTGCCAGCAGCCTTAATCGGTTAGCGGGAGGCTACCAAGAGACCCAGTACTTC.

V usage is TRBV28 and J usage is TRBJ2-3; D call uncertain. The germline V gene has CDR1 MDHEN and CDR2 SYDVKM. V was clipped by 6 bases and J by 11 bases, with 18 bases between them. This CDR3 has 13 residues. The chain's CDR3 is CASRKPVRPGQYF. The CDR3 DNA sequence: TGTGCCAGCAGGAAGCCCGTTAGACCAGGGCAGTATTTT.

The J gene is TRBJ2-5, the V gene TRBV5-1; maybe TRBD2 (5 bases). The V gene's germline CDR1 is SGHRS and CDR2 YFSETQ. Trimming removed 4 bases from V and 1 base from J, with 11 bases in between. The length of the CDR3 is 14 residues. The DNA for the CDR3 is TGCGCCAGCAGCCAAGGACTGCTCCAAGAGACCCAGTACTTC. Translation gives CASSQGLLQETQYF.

CDR3 nucleotides: TGTGCCAGCAGGAGCGTGGAGACCCAGTACTTC. Its protein product is CASRSVETQYF. The chain carries TRBV6-1 and TRBJ2-5; no firm D call. CDR1 is MNHNS, CDR2 SASEGT, per germline. This CDR3 region has 11 residues. V lost 6 bases and J 5 bases, leaving 7 bases between the germline ends.

The J gene is TRBJ1-2, the V gene TRBV28; 7 bases are shared with TRBD1. The V gene's germline CDR1 is MDHEN and CDR2 SYDVKM. V was pared by 3 bases and J by 8 bases, with 12 bases of the junction left unmatched. The CDR3 loop spans 15 amino acids. The CDR3 spells CASSLGQSGMEGYTF. DNA for the CDR3: TGTGCCAGCAGTTTGGGACAGTCGGGGATGGAAGGCTACACCTTC.

The chain carries TRBV27 and TRBJ2-7; 10 positions agree with TRBD2. The CDR3 is 13 residues long. Germline V lookup: CDR1 MNHEY, CDR2 SMNVEV (reference sequence). The V segment lost 5 bases and the J segment 6 bases; nucleotides outside the gene matches: 4. For the CDR3, the DNA is TGTGCCAGCAGTCAGGGACTAGCGACCGAGCAGTACTTC. Its protein product is CASSQGLATEQYF.

The chain joins TRBV5-1 to TRBJ2-7, with 12 positions matching TRBD2. This CDR3 region has 16 residues. V shed 4 bases, J shed 0 bases, and the junction held 5 bases outside the gene matches. The germline V gene has CDR1 SGHRS and CDR2 YFSETQ. The CDR3 region is CASSPPTSGGSYEQYF. CDR3 sequence (DNA): TGCGCCAGCAGCCCTCCGACTAGCGGGGGCTCCTACGAGCAGTACTTC.

This chain joins TRBV11-2 and TRBJ2-3; maybe TRBD1 (5 bases). The germline V gene has CDR1 SGHAT and CDR2 FQNNGV. This CDR3 spans 15 amino acids. Trimming took 1 base from V and 0 from J, leaving 8 bases between them. CDR3 bases: TGTGCCAGCAGCTTAGTAAGGGGTAGCACAGATACGCAGTATTTT. It yields the protein CASSLVRGSTDTQYF.

J is TRBJ2-5 and V is TRBV6-5; unclear D gene. Germline V gene lookup returns CDR1 MNHEY and CDR2 SVGAGI. The CDR3 contains 11 residues. V was trimmed by 5 bases and J by 9 bases, leaving 10 bases between them. The CDR3 DNA reads as TGTGCCAGCAGTGAAGAGGTGGCCCAGTACTTC. Translating gives CASSEEVAQYF.

The chain combines TRBV6-1 with TRBJ1-2, with D hard to call. This CDR3 contains 13 residues. Germline CDR1 MNHNS, CDR2 SASEGT. V lost 6 bases to trimming and J lost 5 bases, with 13 bases between them. The CDR3 region is CASRKRPAYGYTF. DNA for the CDR3: TGTGCCAGCAGGAAAAGACCGGCTTATGGCTACACCTTC.